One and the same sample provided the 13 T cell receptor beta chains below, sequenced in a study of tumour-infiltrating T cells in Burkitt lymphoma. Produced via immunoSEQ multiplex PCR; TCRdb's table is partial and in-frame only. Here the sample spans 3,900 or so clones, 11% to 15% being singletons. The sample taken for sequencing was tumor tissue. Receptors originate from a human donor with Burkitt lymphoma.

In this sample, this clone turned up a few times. This chain's CDR3 is CASKNTGELFF. The CDR3 coding sequence is TGCGCCAGTAAAAACACCGGGGAGCTGTTTTTT. The chain carries TRBV5-1 and TRBJ2-2; D is undetermined. The V end was cut by 8 bases, the J end by 2 bases, with 4 bases between. Germline V CDR1 and CDR2: SGHRS, YFSETQ. The CDR3 contains 11 residues.

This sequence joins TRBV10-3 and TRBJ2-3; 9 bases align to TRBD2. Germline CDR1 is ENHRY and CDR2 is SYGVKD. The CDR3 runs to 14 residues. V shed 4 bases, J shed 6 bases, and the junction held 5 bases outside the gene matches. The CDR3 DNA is TGTGCCATCAGTGGGTTAGCGGGAGTGGATACGCAGTATTTT. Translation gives CAISGLAGVDTQYF.

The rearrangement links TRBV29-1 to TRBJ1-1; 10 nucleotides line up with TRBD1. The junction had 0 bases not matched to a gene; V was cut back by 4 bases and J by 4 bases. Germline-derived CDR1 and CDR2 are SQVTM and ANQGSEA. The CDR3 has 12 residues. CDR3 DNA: TGCAGCGTTGGACAGGGGGCCACTGAAGCTTTCTTT. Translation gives CSVGQGATEAFF. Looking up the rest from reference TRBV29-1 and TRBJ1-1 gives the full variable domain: SAVISQKPSRDICQRGTSLTIQCQVDSQVTMMFWYRQQPGQSLTLIATANQGSEATYESGFVIDKFPISRPNLTFSTLTVSNMSPEDSSIYLCSVGQGATEAFFGQGTRLTVV.

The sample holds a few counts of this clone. The CDR3 sequence: CASSQETSGGLEETQYF. In DNA, the CDR3 is TGCGCCAGCAGCCAAGAAACTAGCGGGGGGTTGGAAGAGACCCAGTACTTC. The genes are TRBV4-1 and TRBJ2-5, with 12 bases fitting TRBD2. CDR1 is MGHRA, CDR2 YSYEKL, per germline. The length of the CDR3 is 17 residues. V lost 0 bases to trimming and J lost 3 bases; unmatched junction nucleotides: 5.

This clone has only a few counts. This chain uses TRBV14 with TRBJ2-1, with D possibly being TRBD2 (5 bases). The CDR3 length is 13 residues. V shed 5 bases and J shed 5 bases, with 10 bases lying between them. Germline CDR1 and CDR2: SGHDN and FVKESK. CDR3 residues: CASSRRAHNEQFF. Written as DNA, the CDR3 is TGTGCCAGCAGCAGGCGGGCCCACAATGAGCAGTTCTTC. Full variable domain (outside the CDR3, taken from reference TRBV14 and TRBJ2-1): EAGVTQFPSHSVIEKGQTVTLRCDPISGHDNLYWYRRVMGKEIKFLLHFVKESKQDESGMPNNRFLAERTGGTYSTLKVQPAELEDSGVYFCASSRRAHNEQFFGPGTRLTVL.

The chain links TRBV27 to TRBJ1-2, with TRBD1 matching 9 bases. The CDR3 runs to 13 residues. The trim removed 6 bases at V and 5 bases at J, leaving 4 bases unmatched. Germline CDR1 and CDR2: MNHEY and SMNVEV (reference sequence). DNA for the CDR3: TGTGCCAGCAGCAAAGACAGGGGGTATGGCTACACCTTC. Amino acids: CASSKDRGYGYTF.

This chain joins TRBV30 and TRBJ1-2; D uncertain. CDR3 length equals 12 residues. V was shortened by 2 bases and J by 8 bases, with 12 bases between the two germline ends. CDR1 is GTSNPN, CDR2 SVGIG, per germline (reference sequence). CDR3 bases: TGTGCCTGGAGTCTCTACCGCTCGGGCTACACCTTC. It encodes CAWSLYRSGYTF.

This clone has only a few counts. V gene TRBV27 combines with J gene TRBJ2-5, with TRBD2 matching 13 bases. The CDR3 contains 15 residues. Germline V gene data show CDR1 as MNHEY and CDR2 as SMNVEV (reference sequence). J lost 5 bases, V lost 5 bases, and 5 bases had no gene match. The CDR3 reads CASSKVTSGRETQYF. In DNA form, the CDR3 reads TGTGCCAGCAGTAAGGTGACTAGCGGGAGGGAGACCCAGTACTTC.

Here the CDR3 DNA reads TGTGCCAGCAGTGAAAAAGGGGCAGGGCGTACAGATACGCAGTATTTT. Translation gives CASSEKGAGRTDTQYF. The V and J genes are TRBV2 and TRBJ2-3; D may be TRBD1 (5 bases). This CDR3 region has 16 residues. CDR1 and CDR2 (germline): SNHLY, FYNNEI. Trimming cost V 2 bases and J 3 bases, with 15 bases left between them.

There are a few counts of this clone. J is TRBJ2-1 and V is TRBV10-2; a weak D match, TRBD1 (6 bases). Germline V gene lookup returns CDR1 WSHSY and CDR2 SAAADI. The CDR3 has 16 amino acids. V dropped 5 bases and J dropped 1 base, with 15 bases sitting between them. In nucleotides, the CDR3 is TGCGCCAGCAGTAAACGAGGGGGACCGTCCTACAATGAGCAGTTCTTC. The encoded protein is CASSKRGGPSYNEQFF.

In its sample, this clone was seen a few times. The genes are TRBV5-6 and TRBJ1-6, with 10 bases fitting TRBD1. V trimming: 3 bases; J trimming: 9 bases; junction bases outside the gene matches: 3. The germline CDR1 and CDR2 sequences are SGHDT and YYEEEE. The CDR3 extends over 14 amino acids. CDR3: CASSSGQGSSPLHF. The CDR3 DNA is TGTGCCAGCAGCTCGGGACAGGGGAGTTCACCCCTCCACTTT. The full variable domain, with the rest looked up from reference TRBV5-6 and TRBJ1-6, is DAGVTQSPTHLIKTRGQQVTLRCSPKSGHDTVSWYQQALGQGPQFIFQYYEEEERQRGNFPDRFSGHQFPNYSSELNVNALLLGDSALYLCASSSGQGSSPLHFGNGTRLTVT.

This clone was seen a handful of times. CDR3 DNA sequence: TGTGCCATCAGTGAGTCGAACACTGAAGCTTTCTTT. It yields the protein CAISESNTEAFF. The chain uses TRBV10-3 and TRBJ1-1; no clear D. Germline CDR1 ENHRY, CDR2 SYGVKD. This CDR3 region has 12 residues. Trimming cost V 0 bases and J 1 base, with 0 bases left between them.

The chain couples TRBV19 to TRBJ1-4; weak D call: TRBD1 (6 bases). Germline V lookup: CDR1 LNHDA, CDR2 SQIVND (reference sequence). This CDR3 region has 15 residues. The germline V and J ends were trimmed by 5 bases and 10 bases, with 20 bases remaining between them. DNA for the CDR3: TGTGCCAGTAGTTCCTGGGACAAGCGGAGGGGAAAACTGTTTTTT. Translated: CASSSWDKRRGKLFF.